A single sample is the source of the 30 T cell receptor beta chains below, sequenced in a study of naive CD8 T cells in extremely preterm neonates. Elective cesarean births at 37-41 weeks, without labor or membrane rupture, supplied the cord blood. Assay: immunoSEQ multiplex PCR; the TCRdb copy retains only in-frame clones and omits some. Found here are a few thousand clones, around 97% of them singletons; the top ten hold around 0.6%. Sequences were obtained from naive CD8+ T cells from cord blood. The receptor source for this set is a newborn in good health.

The chain employs TRBV9 and TRBJ2-1; TRBD2 agrees at 8 bases. Germline CDR1 and CDR2: SGDLS and YYNGEE. The V segment lost 0 bases and the J segment 6 bases; nucleotides outside the gene matches: 5. This CDR3 is built from 15 residues. The CDR3 region is CASSVEAGVFNEQFF. The CDR3 bases are TGTGCCAGCAGCGTAGAAGCGGGGGTCTTCAATGAGCAGTTCTTC.

The rearrangement links TRBV25-1 to TRBJ2-1, with 10 positions matching TRBD2. The germline V gene encodes CDR1 MGHDK and CDR2 SYGVNS. There are 15 residues in the CDR3. V lost 2 bases and J lost 5; bases outside the gene matches: 3. CDR3 nucleotide sequence: TGTGCCAGCAGTGAACTAGCGGGAGTTGACAATGAGCAGTTCTTC. This gives the protein CASSELAGVDNEQFF.

The rearrangement uses TRBV13 and TRBJ1-6; TRBD1 agrees at 10 bases. The CDR3 has 15 residues. V was pared by 4 bases and J by 7 bases, with 4 bases of the junction left unmatched. The germline V gene has CDR1 PRHDT and CDR2 FYEKMQ (reference sequence). The CDR3 sequence is CASSWDRGGNSPLHF. Here the CDR3 DNA reads TGTGCCAGCAGCTGGGACAGGGGAGGAAATTCACCCCTCCACTTT.

The V and J genes are TRBV9 and TRBJ1-2; 7 bases line up with TRBD1. Germline V gene lookup returns CDR1 SGDLS and CDR2 YYNGEE. The V gene end was trimmed by 7 bases and the J gene end by 4 bases; junction bases not matched to a gene: 10. This CDR3 is built from 14 residues. CDR3 loop: CASGRDSSIYGYTF. For the CDR3, the DNA is TGTGCCAGCGGCCGGGACAGCTCCATCTATGGCTACACCTTC.

The chain uses TRBV4-3 and TRBJ1-2, with 12 bases matching TRBD1. Germline V gene sequence: CDR1 LGHNA, CDR2 YSLEER. The trim removed 2 bases at V and 8 bases at J, leaving 12 bases unmatched. CDR3 length: 17 amino acids. CDR3: CASSQHLSGTGGGGYTF. CDR3 coding DNA: TGCGCCAGCAGCCAACACCTGTCCGGGACAGGGGGCGGGGGCTACACCTTC.

This clone has just a few counts. This chain joins TRBV13 and TRBJ1-6; D ambiguous. Trimming removed 5 bases from V and 7 bases from J, with 9 bases in between. CDR1 PRHDT and CDR2 FYEKMQ come from the germline V gene (reference sequence). The CDR3 spans 13 residues. CDR3 region: CASSPGDNSPLHF. The CDR3 DNA sequence: TGTGCCAGCAGCCCAGGCGACAATTCACCCCTCCACTTT. The variable domain in full, completed from reference TRBV13 and TRBJ1-6, reads AAGVIQSPRHLIKEKRETATLKCYPIPRHDTVYWYQQGPGQDPQFLISFYEKMQSDKGSIPDRFSAQQFSDYHSELNMSSLELGDSALYFCASSPGDNSPLHFGNGTRLTVT.

V is TRBV7-3 and J is TRBJ2-1, with 10 bases matching TRBD2. Germline CDR1 reads SGHTA; CDR2 reads FQGTGA. The CDR3 consists of 20 residues. The V segment lost 2 bases and the J segment 2 bases; nucleotides outside the gene matches: 15. This CDR3 reads CASSLLGGRLAGPPYNEQFF. The DNA of the CDR3 is TGTGCCAGCAGCTTACTGGGGGGGAGACTAGCGGGTCCACCCTACAATGAGCAGTTCTTC.

CDR3 DNA: TGTGCCAGCAGCCCAGGACTAGCGGGAGCCTACAATGAGCAGTTCTTC. Translating it yields CASSPGLAGAYNEQFF. The chain uses TRBV9 and TRBJ2-1; TRBD2 agrees at 13 bases. Looked up from germline, CDR1 is SGDLS and CDR2 is YYNGEE. This CDR3 region has 16 residues. Trimming cost V 4 bases and J 2 bases; bases outside gene matches: 3.

The rearrangement links TRBV28 to TRBJ2-6; D might be TRBD2 (5 bases). The CDR3 is made up of 15 amino acids. Germline V gene lookup returns CDR1 MDHEN and CDR2 SYDVKM. V was trimmed by 5 bases and J by 0 bases, leaving 8 bases between them. Written as DNA, the CDR3 is TGTGCCAGCAGTATTCTAGCCTCTGGGGCCAACGTCCTGACTTTC. Translated, it gives CASSILASGANVLTF.

The rearrangement links TRBV9 to TRBJ2-1; TRBD1 agrees at 8 bases. Germline CDR1 is SGDLS and CDR2 is YYNGEE. After removal of 2 bases from V and 2 bases from J, the junction contained 9 bases not matched to a gene. CDR3 length equals 17 residues. CDR3 in DNA: TGTGCCAGCAGCGTCACGCAAACAGGGGGACCCTACAATGAGCAGTTCTTC. Translating it yields CASSVTQTGGPYNEQFF.

This chain joins TRBV4-3 and TRBJ2-1; 7 nucleotides match TRBD1. This CDR3 region has 16 residues. J was trimmed by 0 bases and V by 3 bases; bases with no gene match: 5. Germline CDR1 is LGHNA and CDR2 is YSLEER. The CDR3 sequence: CASSQDRFSSYNEQFF. CDR3 DNA: TGCGCCAGCAGCCAGGACAGGTTCAGCTCCTACAATGAGCAGTTCTTC.

The V gene is TRBV6-5, the J gene TRBJ2-7; D possibly corresponds to TRBD2 (6 bases). This CDR3 has 12 amino acids. CDR1 is MNHEY and CDR2 is SVGAGI in the germline V gene. The V end lost 6 bases, the J end lost 0 bases, and 6 bases lay between the germline ends. CDR3 DNA: TGTGCCAGCAGGACTAGCTCCTACGAGCAGTACTTC. It codes for CASRTSSYEQYF.

J is TRBJ2-4 and V is TRBV10-3; no firm D call. CDR3 size: 13 residues. V shed 2 bases and J shed 6 bases, with 8 bases lying between them. Germline V gene sequence: CDR1 ENHRY, CDR2 SYGVKD. CDR3 in DNA: TGTGCCATCAGTGAGGGTAGACTAAACATTCAGTACTTC. Translating it yields CAISEGRLNIQYF.

The V call is TRBV6-5, the J call TRBJ1-1; D possibly corresponds to TRBD1 (6 bases). Germline values: CDR1 MNHEY, CDR2 SVGAGI. V was clipped by 2 bases and J by 4 bases, with 11 bases between them. The CDR3 length is 14 residues. CDR3 loop: CASSYAGVGTEAFF. In DNA form, the CDR3 reads TGTGCCAGCAGTTACGCAGGGGTGGGCACTGAAGCTTTCTTT.

The chain joins TRBV13 to TRBJ2-7, with D tentatively TRBD2 (5 bases). With 0 bases removed from V and 2 bases from J, the gap between germline ends came to 5 bases. From germline, CDR1 is PRHDT and CDR2 FYEKMQ (reference sequence). CDR3 size: 13 residues. The CDR3 region has the DNA TGTGCCAGCAGCTTAGGGACTACCTACGAGCAGTACTTC. Translating gives CASSLGTTYEQYF.

The chain carries TRBV28 and TRBJ1-2; 7 bases are shared with TRBD1. The J segment lost 7 bases and the V segment lost 4 bases, leaving 9 bases of the junction unmatched. The CDR3 consists of 14 residues. From germline, CDR1 is MDHEN and CDR2 SYDVKM. In DNA, the CDR3 is TGTGCCAGCAGTTCGTTACAGGGGAAGGGTGGCTACACCTTC. Translating gives CASSSLQGKGGYTF.

A few counts support this clone. This chain links TRBV4-2 with TRBJ2-1; TRBD2 matches 7 bases. CDR1 is LGHNA and CDR2 is YNFKEQ in the germline V gene. The CDR3 consists of 16 residues. The V gene end was trimmed by 4 bases and the J gene end by 0 bases; junction bases not matched to a gene: 6. The CDR3 DNA reads as TGTGCCAGCAGCCCTTATGGGAGGGACTCCTACAATGAGCAGTTCTTC. Amino acids: CASSPYGRDSYNEQFF.

This chain uses TRBV7-9 with TRBJ1-2, with a possible D match to TRBD1 (5 bases). CDR3 length equals 14 residues. The germline V gene has CDR1 SEHNR and CDR2 FQNEAQ (reference sequence). The V end lost 5 bases, the J end lost 4 bases, and 14 bases lay between the germline ends. The CDR3 sequence: CASSPILDSYGYTF. In DNA, the CDR3 is TGTGCCAGCAGCCCGATCCTTGACAGCTATGGCTACACCTTC.

The chain couples TRBV28 to TRBJ2-7, with D perhaps TRBD2 (6 bases). V lost 4 bases to trimming and J lost 5 bases, with 18 bases between them. CDR1 is MDHEN, CDR2 SYDVKM, per germline. The CDR3 runs to 15 residues. This chain's CDR3 is CASSSAAGTKDEQYF. For the CDR3, the DNA is TGTGCCAGCAGTTCCGCCGCGGGAACTAAGGACGAGCAGTACTTC.

V is TRBV7-3 and J is TRBJ2-1; 7 bases agree with TRBD1. Germline V gene lookup returns CDR1 SGHTA and CDR2 FQGTGA. Germline trimming cut 5 bases from V and 3 bases from J; bases unmatched to any gene: 7. The CDR3 covers 15 residues. The CDR3 DNA reads as TGTGCCAGCAGCCCCTCAGGGGGAGTCTACAATGAGCAGTTCTTC. Residues: CASSPSGGVYNEQFF.

The gene calls are TRBV5-1 and TRBJ2-5; tentative D call: TRBD2 (6 bases). The germline V gene has CDR1 SGHRS and CDR2 YFSETQ. There are 13 residues in the CDR3. Trimming removed 1 base from V and 5 bases from J, with 9 bases in between. Here the CDR3 DNA reads TGCGCCAGCAGCTTGCCGGAGGGGGAGACCCAGTACTTC. Protein product: CASSLPEGETQYF.

The chain carries TRBV11-2 and TRBJ2-2; a weak D match, TRBD2 (5 bases). CDR1 and CDR2 from the germline V gene are SGHAT and FQNNGV. V lost 3 bases, J lost 5 bases, and 7 bases lay in between. The length of the CDR3 is 13 residues. CDR3 in DNA: TGTGCCAGCAGCTTCGACTATACCGGGGAGCTGTTTTTT. Encoded protein: CASSFDYTGELFF.

J is TRBJ1-6 and V is TRBV25-1; tentative D call: TRBD1 (6 bases). The length of the CDR3 is 15 residues. Between the trimmed V and J ends, which lost 0 bases and 3 bases, there was a span of 6 bases. Germline assignment: CDR1 MGHDK and CDR2 SYGVNS. CDR3 region: CASSEYRGYNSPLHF. CDR3 bases: TGTGCCAGCAGTGAATACAGGGGCTATAATTCACCCCTCCACTTT.

The V call is TRBV14, the J call TRBJ1-1; D possibly corresponds to TRBD1 (5 bases). Per germline, CDR1 SGHDN and CDR2 FVKESK. Trimming pared 0 bases from V and 7 bases from J, leaving 15 bases between. The CDR3 is made up of 15 amino acids. CDR3 sequence reads: CASSQEGGVRGEAFF. In DNA, the CDR3 is TGTGCCAGCAGCCAAGAAGGCGGGGTAAGGGGTGAAGCTTTCTTT. The full variable domain, in which reference TRBV14 and TRBJ1-1 provide the parts outside the CDR3, is EAGVTQFPSHSVIEKGQTVTLRCDPISGHDNLYWYRRVMGKEIKFLLHFVKESKQDESGMPNNRFLAERTGGTYSTLKVQPAELEDSGVYFCASSQEGGVRGEAFFGQGTRLTVV.

The CDR3 coding sequence is TGTGCCAGTAACACAGGCAATGAGCAGTTCTTC. This gives the protein CASNTGNEQFF. The chain combines TRBV19 with TRBJ2-1; perhaps TRBD1 as D (5 bases). The CDR3 loop spans 11 amino acids. V was trimmed by 7 bases and J by 6 bases, leaving 7 bases between them. The germline gives CDR1 LNHDA, CDR2 SQIVND (reference sequence).

The chain links TRBV25-1 to TRBJ2-5; tentatively, D is TRBD1 (5 bases). The V end was cut by 4 bases, the J end by 4 bases, with 13 bases between. CDR1 and CDR2 from the germline V gene are MGHDK and SYGVNS. CDR3 length: 14 amino acids. The CDR3 DNA is TGTGCCAGCAGTGCCCGCAAGGGGATAGAGACCCAGTACTTC. Its protein is CASSARKGIETQYF.

The chain is built from TRBV4-1 and TRBJ1-1; 7 bases match TRBD1. Germline lookup yields CDR1 MGHRA and CDR2 YSYEKL. Trimming at V came to 1 base and at J to 1 base, leaving 3 bases not matched to a gene. This CDR3 spans 15 amino acids. The CDR3 DNA reads TGCGCCAGCAGCCAAGCCCACAGGGGGAACACTGAAGCTTTCTTT. Its protein product is CASSQAHRGNTEAFF.

The chain combines TRBV11-2 with TRBJ2-7; no reliable D call. V lost 5 bases and J lost 0, with 8 bases in between. Germline values: CDR1 SGHAT, CDR2 FQNNGV. CDR3 size: 13 residues. The CDR3 nucleotides read TGTGCCAGCAGCCCCGGGTCCTCCTACGAGCAGTACTTC. Protein sequence: CASSPGSSYEQYF.

The rearrangement uses TRBV5-1 and TRBJ2-3; perhaps TRBD2 as D (6 bases). The CDR3 spans 15 residues. CDR1 SGHRS and CDR2 YFSETQ come from the germline V gene. Trimming removed 0 bases at V and 2 bases at J, with 10 bases between. In DNA form, the CDR3 reads TGCGCCAGCAGCTTGGCGGGAGTCCCCACAGATACGCAGTATTTT. Its translation: CASSLAGVPTDTQYF.

This clone was detected once. The chain is built from TRBV10-3 and TRBJ2-3; D not resolved. V was trimmed by 3 bases and J by 6 bases, leaving 4 bases between them. Germline values: CDR1 ENHRY, CDR2 SYGVKD. The CDR3 contains 11 residues. The CDR3 reads CAISDRDTQYF. CDR3 DNA sequence: TGTGCCATCAGTGACAGGGATACGCAGTATTTT.